This TCR beta chain was sequenced in a study of PD-1 blockade in classical Hodgkin lymphoma. Whole-study findings and limits: Significantly greater TCR diversity emerged by C4D1 in CD4+ cells but not CD8+ cells. Initiation of nivolumab under 1 year after ASCT led to exclusion of patients.

This clone was detected only once. Its antigen is not known. Generated by immunoSEQ multiplex PCR, the TCRdb table keeps only in-frame clones and is missing some. The profile shows some 93,000 clones, roughly 78% of them singletons. With 3 bases clipped from V and 9 bases from J, the junction kept 4 bases outside the gene matches. The CDR3 has 14 amino acids. Germline V gene lookup returns CDR1 SGHDT and CDR2 YYEEEE. The sample's time point: cycle 4 day 1 (C4D1), after more than 5 weeks of nivolumab. After autologous stem cell transplantation all patients relapsed, and prior brentuximab vedotin exposure differed between cohorts.

The sequence was obtained from a human donor with classical Hodgkin lymphoma. The sample here was peripheral blood mononuclear cells (PBMCs), taken before the fourth cycle of nivolumab. The rearrangement joins TRBV5-6 to TRBJ1-6; 9 bases map to TRBD1. The CDR3 spells CASSWGQGGSPLHF. The CDR3, as DNA: TGTGCCAGCAGCTGGGGACAGGGAGGTTCACCCCTCCACTTT.